This T cell receptor (beta chain) was documented in a study of CD8 T cells in cerebrospinal fluid in Alzheimer's disease (TCRdb year 2020). Study-wide context: CSF T cell clonal expansion was assessed with two single-cell approaches: plate-based nested PCR sequencing and droplet-based sequencing. A total of around 25 samples were covered by the CSF gene-expression analysis, in which Parkinson's disease patients were included. The droplet-based CSF comparison of patients and controls included 10 or so healthy controls (about 11,000 cells) and 10 or so patients with MCI or Alzheimer's disease (10,391 cells). Whether clonally expanded T cells were present in cerebrospinal fluid from healthy elderly individuals and from patients with neurodegenerative disease was tested.

Overall results and qualifications from the work: The EBV-specific clones were neither the most highly expanded clones nor enriched among patients. Only samples with detectable clones (approximately 11 healthy, 5 MCI, 5 AD, 6 PD) were included in the overall clonality comparison. A higher percentage of TCRs was made up by the largest CSF clone in patients with MCI or Alzheimer's disease than in controls. When the data were pooled, 4 of 6 Alzheimer's patients but only 1 of 10 healthy subjects had a highly expanded clone, defined as one making up at least 3% of TCRs. The authors warned that finding EBV-specific TCRs in CSF does not prove a causal connection between EBV and Alzheimer's disease.

Every participant was in good physical condition and had no acute infectious disease. Live CSF cells for droplet-based sequencing were sorted with a live/dead marker. CSF was obtained by lumbar puncture, and immune cells were pelleted by centrifugation at 300g. Each CSF sample was checked for red blood cells, and any sample showing blood contamination was excluded. CSF cells were cryopreserved by placing the cells in freezing medium, freezing the cells overnight at -80 degrees C, and then storing the cells in liquid nitrogen. Before analysis, CSF samples had been stored for less than seven months. The library was obtained by 10x single-cell sequencing. CSF cells were profiled with 10X Genomics single-cell V(D)J and 5' gene-expression libraries. An Illumina NextSeq550 was used to sequence CSF single-cell TCR libraries. The authors' pipeline ran thus. V(D)J reads were aligned to the vdj-GRCh38 alts ensemble 2.0.0 reference and processed with the Cell Ranger vdj pipeline. Clonotypes were defined as cell barcodes sharing the same set of productive CDR3 nucleotide sequences. Clonotype information was added to Seurat v3.0 gene-expression metadata to link clonality with transcriptional profiles. Any CSF cell with more than 1,800 genes, more than 7,500 UMIs or more than 10% mitochondrial reads was excluded. To identify TCRs with known antigen specificity, CDR3-beta sequences were compared against VDJdb. Only TCRs with complete alpha and beta chains were included in the network analysis of clone sharing, which used the R package qgraph. TCRdb reprocessed the reads and assigns one entry to each CDR3 protein sequence, leaving out DNA. For this entry, the V and J calls and clone size follow TCRdb and not the study's own pipeline. The sample has about 1,100 distinct CDR3 sequences on record. The ten largest make up around 7.6% of the sample.

In the case of this clonotype: Its antigen is not yet known.

Counted from cysteine to phenylalanine, this CDR3 has 17 amino acids. No DNA is recorded. CDR1 and CDR2 (MDHEN, SYDVKM) derive from the germline V gene. The sequence was obtained from a human donor in good health. This sequence uses TRBV28 and TRBJ1-2; as DNA is missing, the TRBD1 call by TCRdb cannot be tested. Sequenced sample: cerebrospinal fluid. CDR3 sequence: CASRPLLVGTKIYGYTF.